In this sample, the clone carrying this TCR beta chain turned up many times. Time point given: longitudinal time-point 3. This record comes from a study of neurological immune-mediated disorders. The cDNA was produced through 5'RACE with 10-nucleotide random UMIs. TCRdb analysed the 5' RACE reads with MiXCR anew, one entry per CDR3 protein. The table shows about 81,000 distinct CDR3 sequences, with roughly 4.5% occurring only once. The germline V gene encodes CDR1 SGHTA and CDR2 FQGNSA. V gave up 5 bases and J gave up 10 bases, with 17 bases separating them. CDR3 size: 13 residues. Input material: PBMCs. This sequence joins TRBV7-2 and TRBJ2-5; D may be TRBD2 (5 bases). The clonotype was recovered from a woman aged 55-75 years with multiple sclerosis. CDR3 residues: CASSPPSTRGQYF. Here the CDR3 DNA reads TGTGCCAGCAGCCCCCCCTCTACTAGAGGCCAGTACTTC. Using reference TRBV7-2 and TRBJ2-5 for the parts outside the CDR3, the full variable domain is GAGVSQSPSNKVTEKGKDVELRCDPISGHTALYWYRQSLGQGLEFLIYFQGNSAPDKSGLPSDRFSAERTGGSVSTLTIQRTQQEDSAVYLCASSPPSTRGQYFGPGTRLLVL.